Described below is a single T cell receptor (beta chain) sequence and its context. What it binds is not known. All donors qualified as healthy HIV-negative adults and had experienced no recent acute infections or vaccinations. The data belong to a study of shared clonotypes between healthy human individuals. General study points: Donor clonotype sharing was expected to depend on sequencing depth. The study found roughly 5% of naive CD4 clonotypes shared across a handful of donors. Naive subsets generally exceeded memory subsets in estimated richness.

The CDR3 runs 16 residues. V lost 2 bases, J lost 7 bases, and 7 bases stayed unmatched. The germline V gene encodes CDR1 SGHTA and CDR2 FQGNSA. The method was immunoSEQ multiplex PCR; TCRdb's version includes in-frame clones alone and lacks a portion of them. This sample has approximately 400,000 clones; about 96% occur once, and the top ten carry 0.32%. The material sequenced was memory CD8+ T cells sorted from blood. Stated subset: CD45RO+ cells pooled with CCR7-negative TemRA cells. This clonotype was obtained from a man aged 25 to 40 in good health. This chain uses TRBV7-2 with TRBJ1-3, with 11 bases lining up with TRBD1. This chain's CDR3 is CASSLSGTGGWNTIYF. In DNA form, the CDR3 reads TGTGCCAGCAGCTTAAGTGGGACAGGGGGTTGGAACACCATATATTTT.